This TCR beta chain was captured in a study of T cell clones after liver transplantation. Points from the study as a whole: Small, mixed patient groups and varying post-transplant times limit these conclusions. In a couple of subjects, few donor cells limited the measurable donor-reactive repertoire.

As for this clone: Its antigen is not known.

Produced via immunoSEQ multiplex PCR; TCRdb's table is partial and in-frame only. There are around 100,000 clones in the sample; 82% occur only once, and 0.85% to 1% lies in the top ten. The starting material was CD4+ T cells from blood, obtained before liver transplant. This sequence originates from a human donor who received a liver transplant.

In DNA, the CDR3 is TGTGCCAGCAGCGTAGCCGACCGCTATGGCTACACCTTC. This encodes CASSVADRYGYTF. The chain links TRBV9 to TRBJ1-2; D remains unclear. V lost 0 bases, J lost 4 bases, and 7 bases lay in between. CDR3 length equals 13 residues. The V gene's germline CDR1 is SGDLS and CDR2 YYNGEE.